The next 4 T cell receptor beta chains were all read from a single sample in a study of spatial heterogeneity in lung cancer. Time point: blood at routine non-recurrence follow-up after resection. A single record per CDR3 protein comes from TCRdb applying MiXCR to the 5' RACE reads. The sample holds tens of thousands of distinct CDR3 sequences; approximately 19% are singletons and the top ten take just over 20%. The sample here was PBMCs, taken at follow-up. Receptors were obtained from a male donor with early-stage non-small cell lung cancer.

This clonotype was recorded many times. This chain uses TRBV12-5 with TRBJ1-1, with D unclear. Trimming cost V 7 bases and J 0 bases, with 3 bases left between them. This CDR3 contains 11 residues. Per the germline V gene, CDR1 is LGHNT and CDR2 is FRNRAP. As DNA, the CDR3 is TGTGCTAGTGAGATGAACACTGAAGCTTTCTTT. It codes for CASEMNTEAFF.

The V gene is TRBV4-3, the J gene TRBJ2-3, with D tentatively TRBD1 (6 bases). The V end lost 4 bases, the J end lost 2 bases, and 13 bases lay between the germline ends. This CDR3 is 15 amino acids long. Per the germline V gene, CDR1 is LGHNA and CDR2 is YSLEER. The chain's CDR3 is CASSPQGLATDTQYF. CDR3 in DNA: TGCGCCAGCAGCCCACAGGGTCTTGCCACAGATACGCAGTATTTT.

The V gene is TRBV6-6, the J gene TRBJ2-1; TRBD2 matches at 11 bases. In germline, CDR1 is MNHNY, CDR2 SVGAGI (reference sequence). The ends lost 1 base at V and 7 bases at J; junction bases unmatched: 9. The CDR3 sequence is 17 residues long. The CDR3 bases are TGTGCCAGCAGTTACTTTAAACTAGCGGGAGATTGGAATGAGCAGTTCTTC. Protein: CASSYFKLAGDWNEQFF.

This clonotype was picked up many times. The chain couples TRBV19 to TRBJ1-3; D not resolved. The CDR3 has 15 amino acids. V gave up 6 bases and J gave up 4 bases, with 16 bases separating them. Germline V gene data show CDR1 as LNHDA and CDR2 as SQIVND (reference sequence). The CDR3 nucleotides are TGTGCCAGTAGACGGGCCCAGGATTTCGGAAACACCATATATTTT. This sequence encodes CASRRAQDFGNTIYF.